This TCR beta chain derives from a study of CD8+ T cells in alopecia areata. Study at large: Oral tofacitinib, 5 to 10 mg twice daily, was given in an open-label trial. Study-level results: Clonality in lesional scalp, especially alopecia totalis/universalis, exceeded that of normal scalp.

The CDR3 has 14 residues. The V gene's germline CDR1 is SNHLY and CDR2 FYNNEI. The V segment lost 6 bases and the J segment 6 bases; nucleotides outside the gene matches: 9. T lymphocytes (CD4+ and CD8+) were sorted from PBMCs. A word on this clone: Its antigen is unknown.

As the sequencing template, cDNA was produced by extracting RNA and reverse transcribing it. Using immunoSEQ multiplex PCR, the repertoire was profiled, and TCRdb retains in-frame clones only, with some absent. The sample has 100,000 to 150,000 clones; approximately 53% are singletons. The rearrangement joins TRBV2 to TRBJ2-3; TRBD2 matches 7 bases. The sample here was CD4+ T cells sorted from blood, taken at week 0. The TCR comes from a human donor with alopecia areata. The CDR3: CASRPLAATDTQYF. The CDR3 region has the DNA TGTGCCAGCAGACCCCTAGCGGCAACGGATACGCAGTATTTT. Filled out from reference TRBV2 and TRBJ2-3, the complete variable domain reads EPEVTQTPSHQVTQMGQEVILRCVPISNHLYFYWYRQILGQKVEFLVSFYNNEISEKSEIFDDQFSVERPDGSNFTLKIRSTKLEDSAMYFCASRPLAATDTQYFGPGTRLTVL.